Listed here are 3 T cell receptor beta chains from one sample, sequenced in a study of OX40 agonist ivuxolimab in advanced cancers. Method: immunoSEQ multiplex PCR; TCRdb's copy keeps in-frame clones and lacks some. The sample includes fewer than 90,000 clones, over 90% of them seen just once. The source was CD4+ or CD8+ T cells sorted from blood, collected in a trial of the OX40 agonist ivuxolimab. The receptors originated from an adult with an advanced solid tumor such as melanoma, head and neck, liver or kidney cancer.

The chain is built from TRBV6-5 and TRBJ2-3; D is perhaps TRBD2 (5 bases). This CDR3 has 13 amino acids. Germline loops: CDR1 MNHEY, CDR2 SVGAGI. V lost 6 bases and J lost 6, with 13 bases in between. The CDR3 DNA is TGTGCCAGCAGCCGGACTGCCATGGATACGCAGTATTTT. Translating it yields CASSRTAMDTQYF.

V is TRBV4-1 and J is TRBJ2-7, with 9 bases lining up with TRBD1. Germline CDR1 and CDR2: MGHRA and YSYEKL. The J segment lost 2 bases and the V segment lost 4 bases, leaving 9 bases of the junction unmatched. The CDR3 is 16 residues long. The CDR3 DNA follows: TGCGCCAGCAGCCCCATTCAGGGACAGGGAGCCTACGAGCAGTACTTC. Translating gives CASSPIQGQGAYEQYF.

CDR3 amino acids: CASSLSGRLGSGANVLTF. The CDR3 nucleotides are TGTGCCAGCTCACTTTCCGGACGGCTAGGCTCTGGGGCCAACGTCCTGACTTTC. The chain is built from TRBV18 and TRBJ2-6; D is unclear. Germline lookup yields CDR1 KGHSH and CDR2 LQKENI. Trimming shortened V by 4 bases and J by 0 bases, and 16 bases separated the two germline ends. This CDR3 region has 18 residues.